This TCR beta chain was sequenced in a study of blood T cell repertoires in COVID-19. Overall study context: Specimens from acute and convalescent COVID-19 originated in the United States, Italy and Spain.

Original methodology: Reference gene primer amplification in the assay estimated nucleated cell counts. TCRdb's copy holds only in-frame clones and misses some; the assay was immunoSEQ multiplex PCR. D and trimming were read from the DNA, whereas the V and J calls and clone size are those reported in that table. The sample lists some 120,000 clones; around four fifths were seen once. Germline loops: CDR1 MNHNS, CDR2 SASEGT. V dropped 4 bases and J dropped 0 bases, with 10 bases sitting between them. The CDR3 runs 16 residues. The rearrangement links TRBV6-1 to TRBJ1-6; D possibly corresponds to TRBD1 (6 bases). Sequenced: peripheral blood. This TCR was sampled from a man aged 60-69 years with acute or convalescent COVID-19. Written as DNA, the CDR3 is TGTGCCAGCAGTGTTGGGACATCCTCCTATAATTCACCCCTCCACTTT. It is translated as CASSVGTSSYNSPLHF.